The sequence of this T cell receptor beta chain was determined in a study of blood T cell repertoires in COVID-19. Across the study: Samples taken during acute and convalescent COVID-19 were collected in the United States, Italy and Spain. PBMCs, B-cell-depleted T cells, or T cells were the source of the cDNA or gDNA that made up the material.

Sequencing used immunoSEQ multiplex PCR; TCRdb keeps in-frame clones, though not all of them. This table holds around 70,000 clones, about 85% found once. Recruited during active infection, patients (from Seattle) were subsequently followed longitudinally. This TCR was sampled from a man aged 45 to 65 with COVID-19, enrolled during active disease. The sample was peripheral blood.

Here the CDR3 reads CATSRDSADRSYEQYF. For the CDR3, the DNA is TGTGCCACCAGCAGAGATTCGGCGGATCGGTCCTACGAGCAGTACTTC. The chain employs TRBV15 and TRBJ2-7, with D unclear. Germline V gene data show CDR1 as LNHNV and CDR2 as YYDKDF (reference sequence). Trimming took 0 bases from V and 1 from J, leaving 13 bases between them. This CDR3 has 16 amino acids.